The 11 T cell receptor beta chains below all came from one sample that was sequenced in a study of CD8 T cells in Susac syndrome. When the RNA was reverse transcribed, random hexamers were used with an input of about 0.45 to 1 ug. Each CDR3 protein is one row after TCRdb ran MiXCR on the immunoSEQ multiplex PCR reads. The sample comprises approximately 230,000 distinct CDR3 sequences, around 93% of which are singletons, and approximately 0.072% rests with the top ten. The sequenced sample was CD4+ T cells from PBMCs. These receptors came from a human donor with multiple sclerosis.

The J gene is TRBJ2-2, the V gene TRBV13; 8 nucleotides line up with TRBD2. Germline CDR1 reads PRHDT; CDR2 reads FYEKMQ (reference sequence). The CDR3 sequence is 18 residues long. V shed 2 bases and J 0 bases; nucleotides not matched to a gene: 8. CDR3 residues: CASSLWVAGNPNTGELFF. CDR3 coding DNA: TGTGCCAGCAGCTTATGGGTAGCGGGGAATCCGAACACCGGGGAGCTGTTTTTT.

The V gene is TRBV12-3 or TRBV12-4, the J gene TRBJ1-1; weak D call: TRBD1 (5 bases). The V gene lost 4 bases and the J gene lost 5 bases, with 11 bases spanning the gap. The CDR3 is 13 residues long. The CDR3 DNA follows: TGTGCCAGCAGTTCCGCGGGGCAGACTGAAGCTTTCTTT. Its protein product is CASSSAGQTEAFF.

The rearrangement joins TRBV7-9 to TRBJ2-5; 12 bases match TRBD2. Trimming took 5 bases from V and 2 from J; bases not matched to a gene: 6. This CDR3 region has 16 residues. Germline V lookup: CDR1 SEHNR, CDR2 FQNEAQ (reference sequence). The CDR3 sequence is CASSPRTSGTQETQYF. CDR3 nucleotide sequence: TGTGCCAGCAGCCCAAGGACTAGCGGGACTCAAGAGACCCAGTACTTC.

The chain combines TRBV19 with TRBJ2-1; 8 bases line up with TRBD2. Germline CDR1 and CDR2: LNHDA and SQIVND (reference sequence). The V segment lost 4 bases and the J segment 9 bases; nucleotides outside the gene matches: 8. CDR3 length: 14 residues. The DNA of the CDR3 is TGTGCCAGTAGTACCTTAGCGGGATCGGTTGAGCAGTTCTTC. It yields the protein CASSTLAGSVEQFF.

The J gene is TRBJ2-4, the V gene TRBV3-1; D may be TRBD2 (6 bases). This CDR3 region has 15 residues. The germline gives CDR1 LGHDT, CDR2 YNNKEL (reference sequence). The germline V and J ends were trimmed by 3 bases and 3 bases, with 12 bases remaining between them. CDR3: CASSHRRDGKNIQYF. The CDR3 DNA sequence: TGTGCCAGCAGCCATAGGAGGGATGGCAAAAACATTCAGTACTTC.

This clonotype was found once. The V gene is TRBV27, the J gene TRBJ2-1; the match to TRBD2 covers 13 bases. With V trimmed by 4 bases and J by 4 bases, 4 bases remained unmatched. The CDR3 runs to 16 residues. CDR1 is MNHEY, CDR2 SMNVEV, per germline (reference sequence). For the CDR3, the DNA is TGTGCCAGCAGTTCACTGACTAGCGGGAGGTACAATGAGCAGTTCTTC. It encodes CASSSLTSGRYNEQFF.

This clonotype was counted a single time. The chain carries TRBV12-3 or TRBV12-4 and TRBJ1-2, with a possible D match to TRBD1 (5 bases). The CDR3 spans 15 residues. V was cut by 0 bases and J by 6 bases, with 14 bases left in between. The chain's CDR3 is CASSLAAGRRDGYTF. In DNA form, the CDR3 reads TGTGCCAGCAGTTTAGCGGCAGGGAGAAGGGATGGCTACACCTTC.

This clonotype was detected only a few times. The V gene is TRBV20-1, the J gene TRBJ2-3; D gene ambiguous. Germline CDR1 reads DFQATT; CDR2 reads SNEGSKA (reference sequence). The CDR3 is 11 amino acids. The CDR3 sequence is CRIGGADTQYF. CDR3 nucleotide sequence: TGCAGGATAGGCGGCGCAGATACGCAGTATTTT.

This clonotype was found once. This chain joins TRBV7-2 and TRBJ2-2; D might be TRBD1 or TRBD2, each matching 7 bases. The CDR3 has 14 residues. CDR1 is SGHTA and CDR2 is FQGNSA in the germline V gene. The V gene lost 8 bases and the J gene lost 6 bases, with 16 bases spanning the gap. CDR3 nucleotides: TGTGCCAGCTGCCGATCAGGGGGGGCCGGGGAGCTGTTTTTT. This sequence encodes CASCRSGGAGELFF.

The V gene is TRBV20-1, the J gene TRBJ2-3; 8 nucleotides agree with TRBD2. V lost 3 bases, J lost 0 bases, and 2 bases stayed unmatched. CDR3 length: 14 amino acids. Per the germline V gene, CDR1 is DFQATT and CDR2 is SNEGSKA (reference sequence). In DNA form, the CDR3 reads TGCAGTGCTAGCGGGGGGGCCAGCACAGATACGCAGTATTTT. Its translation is CSASGGASTDTQYF.

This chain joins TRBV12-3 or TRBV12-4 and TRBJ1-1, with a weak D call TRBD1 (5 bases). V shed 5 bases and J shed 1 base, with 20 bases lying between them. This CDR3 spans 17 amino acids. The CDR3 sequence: CASSPLLSWGRNTEAFF. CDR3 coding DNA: TGTGCCAGCAGTCCCCTCTTGAGTTGGGGCAGGAACACTGAAGCTTTCTTT.